This T cell receptor (beta chain) was captured in a study of shared clonotypes between healthy human individuals (dated by TCRdb to 2019 to 2021). Regarding the research as a whole: A couple of women and a few men aged 18 to 49 years were included in the cohort. Leukapheresis yielded between about 0.94 and 8.9 billion PBMCs per donor. The study deeply sequenced blood TCR repertoires of about 5 healthy adults to estimate repertoire size and the extent of clonotype sharing between individuals. Different laboratories and diverse techniques were used to prepare libraries and sequence TCR repertoires, to increase sequencing depth and limit assay-specific biases. Study-level results and caveats: Sampling was restricted to blood, and TCR repertoires in tissues likely differ from the TCR repertoires found in blood. The small number of donors limited the genetic and exposure-history diversity represented. Based on pairwise subsampling, the degree of clonotype sharing among donors was expected to be affected by sequencing depth.

This clone has just one count. Its antigen is not yet known. No base qualities exist here, and no much larger clone lies one base off it. The donors were healthy, HIV-negative adults with no recently reported acute infections or vaccinations. Every donor was a Caucasian adult living in Nashville, Tennessee, USA. In the unsorted samples, 70 million to 95 million PBMCs were counted, and genomic DNA was extracted using the QIAamp DNA Blood Mini kit. Blood was obtained by leukapheresis, after which PBMCs were separated by Ficoll-Histopaque density gradient centrifugation and cryopreserved in liquid nitrogen vapor phase. From the cysteine up to the phenylalanine, the CDR3 has a length of 17 residues. Kept here is only the CDR3 DNA, which spans 51 bases and is read in frame from base 1. The germline V gene supplies CDR1 SGHVS and CDR2 FQNEAQ. Relative to germline, V is 1 base shorter and J is 6 bases shorter, with 18 bases between their ends.

TCR CDR3 regions were amplified from genomic DNA by multiplex PCR using the deep immunoSEQ assay. For each cell subset, the extracted genomic DNA was distributed evenly across all wells of several immunoSEQ 96-well plates, and each plate served as one replicate. Each replicate PCR for unsorted PBMC received roughly 0.3 ug genomic DNA, equal to tens of thousands of T cell genomes. Ten immunoSEQ deep assay plates were used to sequence unsorted PBMC genomic DNA. The purified libraries were quantified using a Qubit 3.0 fluorometer, sized with a Bioanalyzer 2100, and then quantified again using the KAPA Library Quantification kit. A separate single-read 150-cycle Illumina NextSeq 550 flow cell was used to sequence each immunoSEQ 96-well plate. On the study's bioinformatics: Because only junctional sequences without quality scores were contained in the immunoSEQ output, filtering matching that applied to full-length reads could not be performed. Sequences were annotated with PyIR, a Python wrapper for IgBLAST v1.9, using IMGT germline references to assign V/J genes and CDR3. Reads with weak V/J assignments (E-value above 1e-6), missing CDR3, stop codons, out-of-frame junctions, or ambiguous translated residues were removed. V3J clonotypes were defined as sequences sharing an identical inferred V gene, J gene, and CDR3 amino acid sequence. Percentage overlap between repertoires was computed as shared unique clonotypes divided by the size of the smaller repertoire. Repertoire richness was assessed with RTK rarefaction, the Chao1 estimator, and Recon v2.1 estimates of unobserved clonotypes. The table comes from immuneACCESS by way of TCRdb, which keeps in-frame sequences with V and J called. Part of the clones is missing from these tables; in studies checked, under half for an unresolved V gene and the rest for unknown reasons. The V and J calls and clone size were taken over from that table, and D and trimming were inferred from the DNA. Across this sample there are about 490,000 clones, with approximately 78% seen only once. Clones ranked in the top ten supply 12% of the sample.

The sequence is built from TRBV7-8 and TRBJ2-2; matching of 6 bases hints at TRBD2 as the D gene. The material sequenced was PBMCs. This TCR came from a woman between 35 and 50 years old in good health. Some clones in this sample may be carry-over from other donors' samples. The DNA sequence is as follows: TGTGCCAGCAGCTTAGGTGGAGGGAGGATCCTGCCCGGGGAGCTGTTTTTT. The encoded protein is CASSLGGGRILPGELFF.